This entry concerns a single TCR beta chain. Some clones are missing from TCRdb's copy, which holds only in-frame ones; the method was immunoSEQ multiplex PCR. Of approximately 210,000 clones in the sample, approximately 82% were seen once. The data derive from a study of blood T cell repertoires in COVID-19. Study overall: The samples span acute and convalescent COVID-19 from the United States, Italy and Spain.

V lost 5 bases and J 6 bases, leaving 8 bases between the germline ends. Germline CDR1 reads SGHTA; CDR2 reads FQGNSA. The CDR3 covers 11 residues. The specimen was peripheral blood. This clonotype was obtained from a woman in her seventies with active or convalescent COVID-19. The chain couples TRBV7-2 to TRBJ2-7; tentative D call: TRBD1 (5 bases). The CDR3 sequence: CASSTQGEQYF. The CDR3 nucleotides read TGTGCCAGCAGCACGCAGGGCGAGCAGTACTTC.